This TCR beta chain was identified in a study of lymphopenia after photon versus proton radiotherapy. This clone was found once. The CDR3 totals 15 residues. Germline assignment: CDR1 ENHRY and CDR2 SYGVKD. V was trimmed by 4 bases and J by 0 bases, leaving 13 bases between them. The repertoire was sequenced with immunoSEQ multiplex PCR; TCRdb's copy has only in-frame clones and lacks some. The table shows about 53,000 clones, with around four fifths occurring only once. The sequence was obtained from a middle-aged man with gastric cancer. V and J are TRBV10-3 and TRBJ2-7, with D perhaps TRBD2 (5 bases). Here the sequenced sample was peripheral blood, taken from a patient treated with photon-based radiotherapy. The CDR3 protein is CAISVGLQSSYEQYF. The CDR3 DNA reads as TGTGCCATCAGTGTCGGACTCCAGAGCTCCTACGAGCAGTACTTC.